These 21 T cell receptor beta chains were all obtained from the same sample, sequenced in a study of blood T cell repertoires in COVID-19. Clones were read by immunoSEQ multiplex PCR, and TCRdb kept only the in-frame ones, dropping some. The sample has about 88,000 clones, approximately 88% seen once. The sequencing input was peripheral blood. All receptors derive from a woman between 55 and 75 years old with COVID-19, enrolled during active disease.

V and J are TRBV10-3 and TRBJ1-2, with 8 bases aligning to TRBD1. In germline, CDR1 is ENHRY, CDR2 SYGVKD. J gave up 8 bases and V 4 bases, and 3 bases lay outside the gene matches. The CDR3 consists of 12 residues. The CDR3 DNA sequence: TGTGCCATCAGTGTGGGGACAGGCGGCTACACCTTC. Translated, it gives CAISVGTGGYTF.

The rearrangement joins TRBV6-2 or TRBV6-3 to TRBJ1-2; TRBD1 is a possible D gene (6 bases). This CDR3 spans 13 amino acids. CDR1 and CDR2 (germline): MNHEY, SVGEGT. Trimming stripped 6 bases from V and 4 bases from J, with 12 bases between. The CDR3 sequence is CASSPGASYGYTF. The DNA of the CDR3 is TGTGCCAGCAGCCCAGGGGCAAGCTATGGCTACACCTTC.

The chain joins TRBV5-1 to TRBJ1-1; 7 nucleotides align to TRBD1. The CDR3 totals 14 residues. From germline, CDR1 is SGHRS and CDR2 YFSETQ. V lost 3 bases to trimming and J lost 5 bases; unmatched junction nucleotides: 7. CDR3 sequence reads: CASSSGQARTEAFF. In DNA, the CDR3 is TGCGCCAGCAGCTCCGGACAGGCGAGGACTGAAGCTTTCTTT. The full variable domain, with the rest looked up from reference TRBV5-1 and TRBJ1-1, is KAGVTQTPRYLIKTRGQQVTLSCSPISGHRSVSWYQQTPGQGLQFLFEYFSETQRNKGNFPGRFSGRQFSNSRSEMNVSTLELGDSALYLCASSSGQARTEAFFGQGTRLTVV.

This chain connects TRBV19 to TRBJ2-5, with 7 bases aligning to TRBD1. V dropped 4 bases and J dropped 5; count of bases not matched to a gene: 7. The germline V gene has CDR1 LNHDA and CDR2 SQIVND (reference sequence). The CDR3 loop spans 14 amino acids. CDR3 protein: CASSRTGVLETQYF. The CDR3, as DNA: TGTGCCAGTAGTAGGACAGGCGTCCTGGAGACCCAGTACTTC.

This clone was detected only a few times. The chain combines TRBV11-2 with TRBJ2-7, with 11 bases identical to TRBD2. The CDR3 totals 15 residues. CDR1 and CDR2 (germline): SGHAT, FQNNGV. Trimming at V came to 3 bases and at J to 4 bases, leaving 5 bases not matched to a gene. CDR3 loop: CASSFLAGGPYEQYF. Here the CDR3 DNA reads TGTGCCAGCAGCTTTCTAGCGGGGGGACCTTACGAGCAGTACTTC.

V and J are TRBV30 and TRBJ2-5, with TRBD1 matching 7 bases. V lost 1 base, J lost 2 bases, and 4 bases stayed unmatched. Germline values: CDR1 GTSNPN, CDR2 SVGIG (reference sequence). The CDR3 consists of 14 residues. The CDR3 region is CAWSDGTVQETQYF. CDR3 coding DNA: TGTGCCTGGAGTGACGGGACAGTACAAGAGACCCAGTACTTC.

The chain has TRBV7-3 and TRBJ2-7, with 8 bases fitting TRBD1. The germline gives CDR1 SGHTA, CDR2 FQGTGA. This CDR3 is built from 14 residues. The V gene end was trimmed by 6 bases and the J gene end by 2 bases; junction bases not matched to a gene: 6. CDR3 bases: TGTGCCAGCAGTCCCGACAGGGGCCCCTACGAGCAGTACTTC. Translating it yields CASSPDRGPYEQYF.

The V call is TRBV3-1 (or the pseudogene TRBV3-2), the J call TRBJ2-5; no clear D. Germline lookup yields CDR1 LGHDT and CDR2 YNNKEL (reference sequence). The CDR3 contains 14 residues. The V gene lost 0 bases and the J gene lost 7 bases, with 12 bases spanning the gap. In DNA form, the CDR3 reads TGTGCCAGCAGCCAAGACAACAACCCTAGGACCCAGTACTTC. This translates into CASSQDNNPRTQYF.

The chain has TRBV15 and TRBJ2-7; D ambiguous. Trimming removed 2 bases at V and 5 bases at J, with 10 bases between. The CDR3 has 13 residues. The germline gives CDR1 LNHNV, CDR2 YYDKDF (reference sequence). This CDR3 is CATSRMITNEQYF. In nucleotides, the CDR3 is TGTGCCACCAGCAGAATGATTACTAACGAGCAGTACTTC.

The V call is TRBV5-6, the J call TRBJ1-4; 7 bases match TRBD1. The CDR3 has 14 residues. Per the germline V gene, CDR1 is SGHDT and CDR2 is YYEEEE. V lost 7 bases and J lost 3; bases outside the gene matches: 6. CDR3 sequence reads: CASWGQSANEKLFF. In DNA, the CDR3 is TGTGCCAGCTGGGGACAGAGCGCTAATGAAAAACTGTTTTTT. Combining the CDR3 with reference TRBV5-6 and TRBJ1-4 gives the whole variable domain DAGVTQSPTHLIKTRGQQVTLRCSPKSGHDTVSWYQQALGQGPQFIFQYYEEEERQRGNFPDRFSGHQFPNYSSELNVNALLLGDSALYLCASWGQSANEKLFFGSGTQLSVL.

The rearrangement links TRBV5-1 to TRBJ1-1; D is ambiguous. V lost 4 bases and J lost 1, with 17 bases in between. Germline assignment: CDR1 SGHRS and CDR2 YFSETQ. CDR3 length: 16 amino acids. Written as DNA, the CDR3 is TGCGCCAGCAGCCTATCCGGCGGGGTTGCGAACACTGAAGCTTTCTTT. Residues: CASSLSGGVANTEAFF.

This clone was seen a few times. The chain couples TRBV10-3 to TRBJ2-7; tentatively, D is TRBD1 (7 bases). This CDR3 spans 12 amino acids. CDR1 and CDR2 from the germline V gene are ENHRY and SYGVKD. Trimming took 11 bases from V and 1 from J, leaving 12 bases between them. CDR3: CASGDRSYEQYF. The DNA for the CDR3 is TGTGCCTCGGGGGACAGATCCTACGAGCAGTACTTC.

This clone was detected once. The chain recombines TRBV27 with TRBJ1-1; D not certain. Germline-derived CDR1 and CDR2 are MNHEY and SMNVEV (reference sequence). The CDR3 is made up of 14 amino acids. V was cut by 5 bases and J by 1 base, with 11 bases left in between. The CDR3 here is CASSRNSRNTEAFF. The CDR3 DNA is TGTGCCAGCAGTCGAAACAGTCGGAACACTGAAGCTTTCTTT.

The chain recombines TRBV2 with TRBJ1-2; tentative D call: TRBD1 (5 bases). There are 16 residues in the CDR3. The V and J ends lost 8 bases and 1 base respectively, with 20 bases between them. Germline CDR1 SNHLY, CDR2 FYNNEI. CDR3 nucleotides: TGTGCCAGCGGTAGAGCGGGGGGGGAAGTTAACTATGGCTACACCTTC. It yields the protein CASGRAGGEVNYGYTF. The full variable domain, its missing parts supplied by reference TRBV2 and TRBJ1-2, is EPEVTQTPSHQVTQMGQEVILRCVPISNHLYFYWYRQILGQKVEFLVSFYNNEISEKSEIFDDQFSVERPDGSNFTLKIRSTKLEDSAMYFCASGRAGGEVNYGYTFGSGTRLTVV.

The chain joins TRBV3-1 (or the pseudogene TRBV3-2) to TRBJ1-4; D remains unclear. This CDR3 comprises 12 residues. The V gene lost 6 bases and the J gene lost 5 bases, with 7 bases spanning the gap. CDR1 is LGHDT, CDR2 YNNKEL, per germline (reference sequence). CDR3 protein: CASSTENEKLFF. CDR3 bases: TGTGCCAGCAGTACAGAGAATGAAAAACTGTTTTTT.

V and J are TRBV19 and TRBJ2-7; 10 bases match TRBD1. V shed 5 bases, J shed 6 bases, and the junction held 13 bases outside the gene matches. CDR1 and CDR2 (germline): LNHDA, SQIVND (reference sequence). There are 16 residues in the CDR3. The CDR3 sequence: CASSVLEGQGISEQYF. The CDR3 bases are TGTGCCAGTAGTGTTTTGGAGGGACAGGGGATCAGCGAGCAGTACTTC.

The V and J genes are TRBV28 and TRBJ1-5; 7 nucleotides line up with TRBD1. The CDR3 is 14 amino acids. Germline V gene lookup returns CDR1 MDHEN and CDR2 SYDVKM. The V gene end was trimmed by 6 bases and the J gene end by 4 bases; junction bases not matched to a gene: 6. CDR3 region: CASSHGQVNQPQHF. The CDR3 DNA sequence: TGTGCCAGCAGCCATGGACAGGTAAATCAGCCCCAGCATTTT. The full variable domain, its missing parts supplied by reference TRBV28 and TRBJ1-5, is DVKVTQSSRYLVKRTGEKVFLECVQDMDHENMFWYRQDPGLGLRLIYFSYDVKMKEKGDIPEGYSVSREKKERFSLILESASTNQTSMYLCASSHGQVNQPQHFGDGTRLSIL.

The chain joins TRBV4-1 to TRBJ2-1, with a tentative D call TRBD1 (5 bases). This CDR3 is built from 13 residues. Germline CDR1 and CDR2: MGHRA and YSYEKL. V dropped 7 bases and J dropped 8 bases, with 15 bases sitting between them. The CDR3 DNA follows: TGCGCCAGCAAGCAGCAGGGTCGCGATGAGCAGTTCTTC. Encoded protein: CASKQQGRDEQFF.

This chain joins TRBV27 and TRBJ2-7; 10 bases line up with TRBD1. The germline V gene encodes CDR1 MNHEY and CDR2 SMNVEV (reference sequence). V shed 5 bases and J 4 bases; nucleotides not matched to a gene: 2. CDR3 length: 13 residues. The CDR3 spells CASSRDRGYEQYF. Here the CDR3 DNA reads TGTGCCAGCAGTCGGGACAGGGGATACGAGCAGTACTTC.

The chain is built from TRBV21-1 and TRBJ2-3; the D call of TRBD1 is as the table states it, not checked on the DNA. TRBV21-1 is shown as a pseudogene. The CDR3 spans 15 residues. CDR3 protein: CASSNLQVSADTQYF. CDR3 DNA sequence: TGTGCCAGCAGCAACCTACAGGTAAGCGCAGATACGCAGTATTTT.

In nucleotides, the CDR3 is TGTGCCTGGAGTGTAGGCGGGGGGCTATACAATGAGCAGTTCTTC. This encodes CAWSVGGGLYNEQFF. The chain is built from TRBV30 and TRBJ2-1, with 8 bases aligning to TRBD2. V was pared by 0 bases and J by 4 bases, with 5 bases of the junction left unmatched. Germline loops: CDR1 GTSNPN, CDR2 SVGIG (reference sequence). The CDR3 runs 15 residues.